The 9 T cell receptor beta chains below come from one sample, sequenced in a study of cytomegalovirus exposure and HLA in healthy donors. Generated by immunoSEQ multiplex PCR, the TCRdb table keeps only in-frame clones and is missing some. The sample shows some 230,000 clones, over 80% of them seen only once. The material sequenced was PBMCs. These receptors came from a woman younger than 30 in good health and CMV-seronegative.

The sample holds one count of this clone. The chain couples TRBV6-1 to TRBJ1-1; 8 bases line up with TRBD1. Germline lookup yields CDR1 MNHNS and CDR2 SASEGT. The CDR3 contains 13 residues. V shed 4 bases and J 8 bases; nucleotides not matched to a gene: 6. The CDR3 here is CASSVGTGGEAFF. The CDR3 nucleotides are TGTGCCAGCAGTGTCGGGACAGGCGGAGAAGCTTTCTTT.

The chain employs TRBV9 and TRBJ2-7; 9 bases line up with TRBD2. The J segment lost 3 bases and the V segment lost 4 bases, leaving 11 bases of the junction unmatched. The CDR3 runs 16 residues. Germline V gives CDR1 SGDLS, CDR2 YYNGEE. The CDR3 DNA is TGTGCCAGCAGCCCGAGTAGGCTAGCGGGATACTACGAGCAGTACTTC. This gives the protein CASSPSRLAGYYEQYF.

The rearrangement uses TRBV5-4 and TRBJ1-4; 8 bases fit TRBD1. J was trimmed by 7 bases and V by 4 bases; bases with no gene match: 12. The CDR3 runs to 16 residues. CDR1 and CDR2 (germline): SGHNT, YYREEE (reference sequence). The CDR3: CASSPGGGWGGEKLFF. Written as DNA, the CDR3 is TGTGCCAGCAGCCCAGGGGGCGGGTGGGGCGGTGAAAAACTGTTTTTT.

The chain couples TRBV7-9 to TRBJ1-2; 8 positions match TRBD1. This CDR3 is built from 16 residues. Germline CDR1 and CDR2: SEHNR and FQNEAQ (reference sequence). V was clipped by 1 base and J by 4 bases; unmatched bases: 8. The chain's CDR3 is CASSLGTGGKIYGYTF. The CDR3 DNA sequence: TGTGCCAGCAGCTTAGGAACAGGGGGGAAGATCTATGGCTACACCTTC. Using reference TRBV7-9 and TRBJ1-2 for the parts outside the CDR3, the full variable domain is DTGVSQNPRHKITKRGQNVTFRCDPISEHNRLYWYRQTLGQGPEFLTYFQNEAQLEKSRLLSDRFSAERPKGSFSTLEIQRTEQGDSAMYLCASSLGTGGKIYGYTFGSGTRLTVV.

This chain connects TRBV6-5 to TRBJ1-2, with a possible D match to TRBD1 (6 bases). CDR1 is MNHEY and CDR2 is SVGAGI in the germline V gene. The CDR3 is made up of 13 amino acids. Trimming removed 5 bases at V and 4 bases at J, with 11 bases between. This CDR3 reads CASSTGQIYGYTF. The DNA of the CDR3 is TGTGCCAGCAGTACCGGACAGATCTATGGCTACACCTTC.

This rearrangement joins TRBV18 to TRBJ1-2, with 8 bases fitting TRBD1. The CDR3 totals 13 residues. The J segment lost 5 bases and the V segment lost 3 bases, leaving 2 bases of the junction unmatched. In germline, CDR1 is KGHSH, CDR2 LQKENI. The CDR3 nucleotides are TGTGCCAGCTCACCGGACAGGGAATATGGCTACACCTTC. It translates to CASSPDREYGYTF. Using reference TRBV18 and TRBJ1-2 for the parts outside the CDR3, the full variable domain is NAGVMQNPRHLVRRRGQEARLRCSPMKGHSHVYWYRQLPEEGLKFMVYLQKENIIDESGMPKERFSAEFPKEGPSILRIQQVVRGDSAAYFCASSPDREYGYTFGSGTRLTVV.

The V call is TRBV7-9, the J call TRBJ2-3, with 9 positions matching TRBD2. Germline trimming cut 5 bases from V and 5 bases from J; bases unmatched to any gene: 8. The CDR3 spans 15 residues. Germline assignment: CDR1 SEHNR and CDR2 FQNEAQ (reference sequence). The CDR3 bases are TGTGCCAGCAGCGTTAGCGGGAGTTGGGTAGATACGCAGTATTTT. This sequence encodes CASSVSGSWVDTQYF.

This chain connects TRBV5-1 to TRBJ1-1, with 7 positions matching TRBD1. CDR3 length equals 13 residues. CDR1 SGHRS and CDR2 YFSETQ come from the germline V gene. V lost 4 bases and J lost 10; bases outside the gene matches: 10. CDR3 coding DNA: TGCGCCAGCAGCCCCAATCGGGACAGCGGAGCTTTCTTT. This encodes CASSPNRDSGAFF.

The V call is TRBV7-2, the J call TRBJ2-7, with 13 bases lining up with TRBD2. V lost 5 bases to trimming and J lost 1 base; unmatched junction nucleotides: 5. This CDR3 is built from 16 residues. Germline assignment: CDR1 SGHTA and CDR2 FQGNSA. The DNA of the CDR3 is TGTGCCAGCAGCCGAACTAGCGGGAGGGCATCCTACGAGCAGTACTTC. Translated: CASSRTSGRASYEQYF.